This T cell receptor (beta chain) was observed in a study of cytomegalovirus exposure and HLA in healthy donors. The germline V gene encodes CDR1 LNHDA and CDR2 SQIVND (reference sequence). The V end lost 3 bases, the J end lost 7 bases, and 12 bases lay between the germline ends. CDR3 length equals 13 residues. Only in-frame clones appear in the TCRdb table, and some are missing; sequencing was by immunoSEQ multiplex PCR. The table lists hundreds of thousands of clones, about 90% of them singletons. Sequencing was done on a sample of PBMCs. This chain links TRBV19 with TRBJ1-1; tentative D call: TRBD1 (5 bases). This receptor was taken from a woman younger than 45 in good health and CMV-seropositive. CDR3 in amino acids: CASSIKGLNEAFF. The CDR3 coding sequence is TGTGCCAGTAGTATCAAGGGGCTGAATGAAGCTTTCTTT.